One sample yielded the 21 T cell receptor beta chains listed below, sequenced in a study of beta chain features in type 1 diabetes. The study reverse transcribed the entire isolated RNA, so it sequenced expressed TCRB transcripts. Sequencing was performed with immunoSEQ multiplex PCR; in TCRdb, only in-frame clones are kept and a portion is missing. The sample records more than 60,000 clones, roughly 60% being singletons. The sample taken for sequencing was Tregs from blood. These receptor sequences come from a woman under 30 in good health.

The chain recombines TRBV30 with TRBJ1-4; D gene ambiguous. The CDR3 has 14 amino acids. V lost 3 bases, J lost 3 bases, and 11 bases lay in between. The V gene's germline CDR1 is GTSNPN and CDR2 SVGIG (reference sequence). CDR3 loop: CAWRAGGPNEKLFF. In DNA form, the CDR3 reads TGTGCCTGGAGAGCCGGAGGACCTAATGAAAAACTGTTTTTT.

This clone is deemed medium-sized. J is TRBJ1-4 and V is TRBV6-6; D is undetermined. Per germline, CDR1 MNHNY and CDR2 SVGAGI (reference sequence). This CDR3 spans 15 amino acids. V shed 2 bases and J shed 3 bases, with 10 bases lying between them. CDR3 loop: CASSYRNRANEKLFF. The CDR3 DNA reads TGTGCCAGCAGTTACCGAAACCGGGCTAATGAAAAACTGTTTTTT.

V gene TRBV5-1 combines with J gene TRBJ1-2; TRBD1 aligns across 11 bases. Looked up from germline, CDR1 is SGHRS and CDR2 is YFSETQ. This CDR3 is 16 amino acids long. Germline trimming cut 4 bases from V and 4 bases from J; bases unmatched to any gene: 9. The CDR3 bases are TGCGCCAGCAGCACCGGACAGGGGGCGATTCGCTATGGCTACACCTTC. Translated: CASSTGQGAIRYGYTF.

The chain combines TRBV29-1 with TRBJ1-5, with D maybe TRBD1 (5 bases). Trimming took off 3 bases at V and 13 bases at J, with 13 bases between the two ends. The CDR3 length is 11 residues. In germline, CDR1 is SQVTM, CDR2 ANQGSEA. CDR3 DNA sequence: TGCAGCGTTGACTCCGGGGGAGGTCAGCATTTT. Translation: CSVDSGGGQHF. The variable domain in full, completed from reference TRBV29-1 and TRBJ1-5, reads SAVISQKPSRDICQRGTSLTIQCQVDSQVTMMFWYRQQPGQSLTLIATANQGSEATYESGFVIDKFPISRPNLTFSTLTVSNMSPEDSSIYLCSVDSGGGQHFGDGTRLSIL.

The V and J genes are TRBV6-5 and TRBJ2-7, with 9 bases identical to TRBD1. Germline V gives CDR1 MNHEY, CDR2 SVGAGI. CDR3 length: 15 amino acids. V dropped 4 bases and J dropped 2; count of bases not matched to a gene: 6. In DNA form, the CDR3 reads TGTGCCAGCAGTTCCCCGGGACAGGGCGCCTACGAGCAGTACTTC. Translated, it gives CASSSPGQGAYEQYF.

The chain couples TRBV19 to TRBJ2-5; D call uncertain. Trimming cost V 3 bases and J 7 bases, with 6 bases left between them. The CDR3 sequence is 11 residues long. Germline V gene data show CDR1 as LNHDA and CDR2 as SQIVND (reference sequence). The chain's CDR3 is CASSIYGTQYF. In DNA form, the CDR3 reads TGTGCCAGTAGTATCTACGGGACCCAGTACTTC.

The sample holds a few counts of this clone. This chain joins TRBV7-2 and TRBJ2-4, with D perhaps TRBD1 (5 bases). This CDR3 region has 13 residues. The V end was cut by 4 bases, the J end by 8 bases, with 12 bases between. The germline CDR1 and CDR2 sequences are SGHTA and FQGNSA. The chain's CDR3 is CASSSGPRDIQYF. CDR3 coding DNA: TGTGCCAGCAGCTCAGGGCCAAGGGACATTCAGTACTTC.

By share of the sample, this clone is medium-sized. This rearrangement joins TRBV5-1 to TRBJ2-6, with 8 nucleotides matching TRBD1. V gave up 4 bases and J gave up 0 bases; unmatched junction bases: 9. The CDR3 spans 18 residues. In germline, CDR1 is SGHRS, CDR2 YFSETQ. The DNA for the CDR3 is TGCGCCAGCAGCCCCCTGACTACAGGGGGCTCTGGGGCCAACGTCCTGACTTTC. Translating it yields CASSPLTTGGSGANVLTF. The variable domain in full, completed from reference TRBV5-1 and TRBJ2-6, reads KAGVTQTPRYLIKTRGQQVTLSCSPISGHRSVSWYQQTPGQGLQFLFEYFSETQRNKGNFPGRFSGRQFSNSRSEMNVSTLELGDSALYLCASSPLTTGGSGANVLTFGAGSRLTVL.

The chain recombines TRBV7-2 with TRBJ2-7; 9 bases agree with TRBD2. Germline V gives CDR1 SGHTA, CDR2 FQGNSA. V lost 11 bases to trimming and J lost 4 bases; unmatched junction nucleotides: 9. This CDR3 comprises 13 residues. The CDR3: CASKPSGVYEQYF. Written as DNA, the CDR3 is TGTGCCTCAAAGCCTAGCGGGGTTTACGAGCAGTACTTC.

Relative to its sample, this clone is medium-sized. V usage is TRBV7-6 and J usage is TRBJ2-1; TRBD1 agrees at 8 bases. CDR3 length equals 15 residues. Germline loops: CDR1 SGHVS, CDR2 FNYEAQ. V gave up 2 bases and J gave up 7 bases; unmatched junction bases: 7. Here the CDR3 DNA reads TGTGCCAGCAGCTTAAGACAGGGGCCGGGTAATGAGCAGTTCTTC. It encodes CASSLRQGPGNEQFF.

The chain carries TRBV19 and TRBJ2-1, with D possibly being TRBD1 (6 bases). Between the trimmed V and J ends, which lost 8 bases and 4 bases, there was a span of 15 bases. Germline V gives CDR1 LNHDA, CDR2 SQIVND (reference sequence). The CDR3 covers 14 residues. Written as DNA, the CDR3 is TGTGCCAGTCGGCCGAGGACAGCTTACAATGAGCAGTTCTTC. It is translated as CASRPRTAYNEQFF. The variable domain in full, with the rest retrieved from reference TRBV19 and TRBJ2-1, is DGGITQSPKYLFRKEGQNVTLSCEQNLNHDAMYWYRQDPGQGLRLIYYSQIVNDFQKGDIAEGYSVSREKKESFPLTVTSAQKNPTAFYLCASRPRTAYNEQFFGPGTRLTVL.

V usage is TRBV28 and J usage is TRBJ1-2; D not resolved. The CDR3 has 17 amino acids. Germline V gene lookup returns CDR1 MDHEN and CDR2 SYDVKM. V lost 6 bases, J lost 4 bases, and 24 bases lay in between. The CDR3 reads CASSTIADPLGSYGYTF. The CDR3 DNA follows: TGTGCCAGCAGCACTATAGCGGACCCCTTGGGGTCCTATGGCTACACCTTC.

V and J are TRBV6-6 and TRBJ2-3; the D is unclear. The V gene lost 0 bases and the J gene lost 6 bases, with 7 bases spanning the gap. This CDR3 is built from 13 residues. In germline, CDR1 is MNHNY, CDR2 SVGAGI (reference sequence). The CDR3 protein is CASSYSGRDTQYF. The CDR3 nucleotides read TGTGCCAGCAGTTACTCGGGCAGGGATACGCAGTATTTT.

CDR3 amino acids: CASWQDNQPQHF. For the CDR3, the DNA is TGTGCCAGCTGGCAGGACAATCAGCCCCAGCATTTT. This rearrangement joins TRBV21-1 to TRBJ1-5; TRBD1 was called by the table and not checked on the DNA. TRBV21-1 is flagged as a pseudogene. The CDR3 totals 12 residues.

The chain joins TRBV15 to TRBJ2-3, with TRBD2 as a possible D gene (5 bases). This CDR3 region has 13 residues. Trimming removed 0 bases at V and 10 bases at J, with 11 bases between. Germline V CDR1 and CDR2: LNHNV, YYDKDF (reference sequence). This chain's CDR3 is CATSRDSAAAQYF. The CDR3 DNA reads as TGTGCCACCAGCAGAGATTCGGCAGCGGCGCAGTATTTT.

This chain connects TRBV19 to TRBJ2-1; D perhaps matches TRBD2 (5 bases). Germline V gene lookup returns CDR1 LNHDA and CDR2 SQIVND (reference sequence). Trimming removed 1 base at V and 5 bases at J, with 21 bases between. The CDR3 is made up of 18 amino acids. The CDR3 DNA is TGTGCCAGTAGTATAGGAACCCAGGACTCAACCATAAACAATGAGCAGTTCTTC. Its translation: CASSIGTQDSTINNEQFF.

The rearrangement uses TRBV29-1 and TRBJ2-6; weak D call: TRBD1 (6 bases). Germline loops: CDR1 SQVTM, CDR2 ANQGSEA. V lost 4 bases, J lost 3 bases, and 13 bases lay in between. The CDR3 is 15 residues long. The CDR3 protein is CSVGGPGSGANVLTF. Here the CDR3 DNA reads TGCAGCGTTGGGGGGCCGGGGAGTGGGGCCAACGTCCTGACTTTC.

The count of this clone is one. J is TRBJ1-1 and V is TRBV6-5; perhaps TRBD1 as D (6 bases). V lost 5 bases to trimming and J lost 6 bases, with 16 bases between them. CDR3 length equals 14 residues. Germline CDR1 MNHEY, CDR2 SVGAGI. The CDR3 DNA is TGTGCCAGCAGTACCTACAGGGTCGAGGCTGAAGCTTTCTTT. This translates into CASSTYRVEAEAFF.

This clone was recorded only once. The chain couples TRBV9 to TRBJ2-1, with D maybe TRBD2 (6 bases). V gave up 4 bases and J gave up 0 bases, with 11 bases separating them. Germline V gives CDR1 SGDLS, CDR2 YYNGEE. The CDR3 loop spans 15 amino acids. CDR3: CASSSGTLSYNEQFF. In DNA, the CDR3 is TGTGCCAGCAGCTCCGGGACTCTCTCCTACAATGAGCAGTTCTTC. Together with reference TRBV9 and TRBJ2-1, the CDR3 gives the full variable domain: DSGVTQTPKHLITATGQRVTLRCSPRSGDLSVYWYQQSLDQGLQFLIQYYNGEERAKGNILERFSAQQFPDLHSELNLSSLELGDSALYFCASSSGTLSYNEQFFGPGTRLTVL.

The chain carries TRBV5-1 and TRBJ2-3; D ambiguous. Germline-derived CDR1 and CDR2 are SGHRS and YFSETQ. This CDR3 comprises 16 residues. Trimming removed 0 bases at V and 0 bases at J, with 11 bases between. The CDR3 coding sequence is TGCGCCAGCAGCTTGGCTGGCCGCCCTAGCACAGATACGCAGTATTTT. Amino acid sequence: CASSLAGRPSTDTQYF.

The genes are TRBV29-1 and TRBJ2-5; D possibly corresponds to TRBD1 (6 bases). CDR1 is SQVTM, CDR2 ANQGSEA, per germline. This CDR3 has 13 residues. Trimming stripped 4 bases from V and 5 bases from J, with 14 bases between. CDR3 in DNA: TGCAGCGTTGTGTGGGGGCGGTGGGAGACCCAGTACTTC. Amino acids: CSVVWGRWETQYF. The complete variable domain, with remaining parts taken from reference TRBV29-1 and TRBJ2-5, reads SAVISQKPSRDICQRGTSLTIQCQVDSQVTMMFWYRQQPGQSLTLIATANQGSEATYESGFVIDKFPISRPNLTFSTLTVSNMSPEDSSIYLCSVVWGRWETQYFGPGTRLLVL.